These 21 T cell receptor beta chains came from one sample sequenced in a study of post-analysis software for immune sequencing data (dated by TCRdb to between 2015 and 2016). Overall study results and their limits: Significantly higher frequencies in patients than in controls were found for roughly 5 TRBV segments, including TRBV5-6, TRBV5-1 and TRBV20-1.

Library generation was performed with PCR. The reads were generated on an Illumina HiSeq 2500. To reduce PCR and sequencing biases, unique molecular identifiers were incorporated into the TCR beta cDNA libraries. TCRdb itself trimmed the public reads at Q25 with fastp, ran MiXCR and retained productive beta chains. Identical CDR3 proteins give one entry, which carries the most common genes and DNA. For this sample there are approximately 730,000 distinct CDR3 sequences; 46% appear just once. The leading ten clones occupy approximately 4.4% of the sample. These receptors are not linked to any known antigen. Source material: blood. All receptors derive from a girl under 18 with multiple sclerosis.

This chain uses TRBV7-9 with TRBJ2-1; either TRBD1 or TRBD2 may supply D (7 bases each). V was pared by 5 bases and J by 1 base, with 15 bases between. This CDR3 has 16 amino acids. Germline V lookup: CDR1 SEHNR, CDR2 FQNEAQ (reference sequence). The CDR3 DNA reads TGTGCCAGCAGCCCCCCAGGGGGGGAGTCCTACAATGAGCAGTTCTTC. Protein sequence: CASSPPGGESYNEQFF.

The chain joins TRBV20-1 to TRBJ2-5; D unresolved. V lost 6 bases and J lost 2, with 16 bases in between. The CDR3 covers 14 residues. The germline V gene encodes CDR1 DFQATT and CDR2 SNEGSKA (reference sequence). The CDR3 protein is CSATRREEQETQYF. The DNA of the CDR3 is TGCAGTGCGACCCGACGTGAGGAGCAAGAGACCCAGTACTTC.

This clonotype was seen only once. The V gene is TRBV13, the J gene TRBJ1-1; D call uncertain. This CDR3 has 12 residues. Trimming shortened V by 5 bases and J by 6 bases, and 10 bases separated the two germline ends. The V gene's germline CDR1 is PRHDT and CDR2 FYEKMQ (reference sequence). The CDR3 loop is CASSREGPEAFF. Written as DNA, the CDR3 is TGTGCCAGCAGCCGAGAAGGACCTGAAGCTTTCTTT.

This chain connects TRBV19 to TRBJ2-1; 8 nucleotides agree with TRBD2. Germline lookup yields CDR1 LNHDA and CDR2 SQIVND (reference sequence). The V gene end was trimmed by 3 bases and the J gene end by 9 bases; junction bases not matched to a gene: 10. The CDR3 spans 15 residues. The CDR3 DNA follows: TGTGCCAGTAGTATTAGCGGGGCCGGGAGTGGTGAGCAGTTCTTC. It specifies CASSISGAGSGEQFF.

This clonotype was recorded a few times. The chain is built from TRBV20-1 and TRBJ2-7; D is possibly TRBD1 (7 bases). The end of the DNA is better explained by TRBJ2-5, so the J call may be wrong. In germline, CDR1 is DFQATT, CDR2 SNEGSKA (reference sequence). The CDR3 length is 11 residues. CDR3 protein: CSARQGGTQYF. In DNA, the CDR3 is TGCAGTGCTAGACAGGGGGGGACCCAGTACTTC.

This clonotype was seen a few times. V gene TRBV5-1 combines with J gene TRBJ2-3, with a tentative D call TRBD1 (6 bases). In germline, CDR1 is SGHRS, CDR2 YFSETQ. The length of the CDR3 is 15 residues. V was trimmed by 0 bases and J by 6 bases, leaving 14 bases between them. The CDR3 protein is CASSLGGHPDDTQYF. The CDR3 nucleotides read TGCGCCAGCAGCTTGGGGGGACACCCTGACGATACGCAGTATTTT.

Here the CDR3 reads CASSYVQRTIYEQYF. In nucleotides, the CDR3 is TGTGCCAGCAGTTACGTCCAGCGGACCATCTACGAGCAGTACTTC. The chain uses TRBV6-6 and TRBJ2-4, with D perhaps TRBD2 (5 bases). The assigned J gene may be wrong: the sequence end matches TRBJ2-7 better. CDR1 and CDR2 from the germline V gene are MNHNY and SVGAGI (reference sequence). The CDR3 spans 15 residues.

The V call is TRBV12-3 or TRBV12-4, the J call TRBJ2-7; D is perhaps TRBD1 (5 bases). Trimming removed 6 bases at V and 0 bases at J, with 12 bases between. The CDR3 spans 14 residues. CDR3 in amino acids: CASSSTANSYEQYF. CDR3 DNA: TGTGCCAGCAGCTCGACAGCTAACTCCTACGAGCAGTACTTC.

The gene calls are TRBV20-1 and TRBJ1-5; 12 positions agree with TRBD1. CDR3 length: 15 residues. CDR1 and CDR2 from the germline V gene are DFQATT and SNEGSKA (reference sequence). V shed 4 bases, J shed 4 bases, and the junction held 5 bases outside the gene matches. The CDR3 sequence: CSAKGGQGANQPQHF. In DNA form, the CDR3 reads TGCAGTGCTAAAGGGGGACAGGGGGCAAATCAGCCCCAGCATTTT.

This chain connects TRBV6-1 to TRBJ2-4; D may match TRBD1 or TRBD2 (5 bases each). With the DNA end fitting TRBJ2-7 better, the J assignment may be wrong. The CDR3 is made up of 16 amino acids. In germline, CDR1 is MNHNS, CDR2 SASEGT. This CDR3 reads CASSELRDPIPYEQYF. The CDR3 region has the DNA TGTGCCAGCAGTGAACTACGGGACCCCATTCCCTACGAGCAGTACTTC.

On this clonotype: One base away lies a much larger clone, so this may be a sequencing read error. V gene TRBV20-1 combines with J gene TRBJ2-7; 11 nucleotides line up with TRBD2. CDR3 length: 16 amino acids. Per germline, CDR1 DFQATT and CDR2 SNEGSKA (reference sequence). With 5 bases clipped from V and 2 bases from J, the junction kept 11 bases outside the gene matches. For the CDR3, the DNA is TGCAGTGCTGGACATAACCTAGCGGGAGGCCCCTACGAGCAGTACTTC. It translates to CSAGHNLAGGPYEQYF.

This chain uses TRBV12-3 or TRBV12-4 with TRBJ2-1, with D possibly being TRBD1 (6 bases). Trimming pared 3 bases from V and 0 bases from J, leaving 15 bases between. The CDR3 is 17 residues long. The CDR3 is CASSLPTGRSSYNEQFF. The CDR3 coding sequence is TGTGCCAGCAGTTTGCCGACAGGCCGTAGCTCCTACAATGAGCAGTTCTTC.

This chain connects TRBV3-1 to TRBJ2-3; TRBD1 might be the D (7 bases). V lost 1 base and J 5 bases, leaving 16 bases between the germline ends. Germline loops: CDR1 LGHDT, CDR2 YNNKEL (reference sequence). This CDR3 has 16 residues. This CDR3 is CASSQGPGRGEDTQYF. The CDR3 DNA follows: TGTGCCAGCAGCCAAGGCCCTGGCAGGGGGGAAGATACGCAGTATTTT.

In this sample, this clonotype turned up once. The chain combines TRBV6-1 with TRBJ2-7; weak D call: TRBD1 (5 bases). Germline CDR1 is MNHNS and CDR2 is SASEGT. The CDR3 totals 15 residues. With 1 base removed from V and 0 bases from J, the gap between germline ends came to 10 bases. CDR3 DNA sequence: TGTGCCAGCAGTGAAGGACAGACTCGCTCCTACGAGCAGTACTTC. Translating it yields CASSEGQTRSYEQYF.

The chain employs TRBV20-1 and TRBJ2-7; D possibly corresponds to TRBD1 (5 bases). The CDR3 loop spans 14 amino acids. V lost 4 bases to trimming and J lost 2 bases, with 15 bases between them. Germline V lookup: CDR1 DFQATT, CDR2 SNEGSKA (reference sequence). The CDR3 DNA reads TGCAGTGCTAAACCCTCGGACACGGCCTACGAGCAGTACTTC. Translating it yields CSAKPSDTAYEQYF.

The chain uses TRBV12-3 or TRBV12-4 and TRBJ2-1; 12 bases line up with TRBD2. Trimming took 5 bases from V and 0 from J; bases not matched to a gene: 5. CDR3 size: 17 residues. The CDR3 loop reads CASSPLGLAGSYNEQFF. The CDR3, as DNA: TGTGCCAGCAGTCCCCTGGGACTAGCGGGCTCCTACAATGAGCAGTTCTTC.

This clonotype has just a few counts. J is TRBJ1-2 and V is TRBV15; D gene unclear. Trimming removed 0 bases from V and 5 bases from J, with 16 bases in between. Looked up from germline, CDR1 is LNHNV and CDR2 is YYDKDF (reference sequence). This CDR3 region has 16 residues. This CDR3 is CATSRDLGPEGYGYTF. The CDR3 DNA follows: TGTGCCACCAGCAGAGATCTTGGCCCCGAAGGATATGGCTACACCTTC.

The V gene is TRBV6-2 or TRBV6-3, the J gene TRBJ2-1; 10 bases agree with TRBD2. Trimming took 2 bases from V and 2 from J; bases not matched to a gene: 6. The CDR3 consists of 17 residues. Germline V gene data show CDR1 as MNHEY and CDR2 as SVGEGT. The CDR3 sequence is CASSYTKAGGPYNEQFF. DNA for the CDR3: TGTGCCAGCAGTTACACCAAAGCGGGAGGGCCCTACAATGAGCAGTTCTTC.

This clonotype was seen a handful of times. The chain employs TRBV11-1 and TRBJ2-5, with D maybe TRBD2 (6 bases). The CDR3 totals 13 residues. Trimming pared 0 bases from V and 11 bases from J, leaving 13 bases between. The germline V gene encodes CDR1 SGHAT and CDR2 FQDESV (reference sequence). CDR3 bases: TGTGCCAGCAGCTTAGCGCCCGGGGGAGAGCAGTACTTC. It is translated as CASSLAPGGEQYF.

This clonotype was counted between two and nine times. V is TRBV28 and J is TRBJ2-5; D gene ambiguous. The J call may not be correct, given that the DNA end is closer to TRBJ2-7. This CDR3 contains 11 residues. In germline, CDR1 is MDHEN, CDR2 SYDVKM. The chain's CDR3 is CASSGVYEQYF. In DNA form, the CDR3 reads TGTGCCAGCAGTGGTGTCTACGAGCAGTACTTC.

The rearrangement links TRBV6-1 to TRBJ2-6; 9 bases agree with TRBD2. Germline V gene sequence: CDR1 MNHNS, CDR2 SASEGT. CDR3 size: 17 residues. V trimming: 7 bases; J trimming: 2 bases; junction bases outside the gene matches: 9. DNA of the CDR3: TGTGCCAGCACTAGGAGCGGGAGGTGGGCTGGGGCCAACGTCCTGACTTTC. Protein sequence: CASTRSGRWAGANVLTF.